This T cell receptor beta chain was observed in a study of cytomegalovirus exposure and HLA in healthy donors. Germline values: CDR1 ENHRY, CDR2 SYGVKD. This CDR3 is built from 13 residues. Trimming cost V 8 bases and J 5 bases; bases outside gene matches: 3. This PCR relied on a set of 60 Vbeta primers and 13 Jbeta primers. Repertoires were generated with immunoSEQ multiplex PCR, while TCRdb's copy carries only in-frame clones and drops some. Of 150,000 to 200,000 clones in the sample, roughly 78% are singletons; the top ten hold 13%. V gene TRBV10-3 combines with J gene TRBJ2-1, with 10 bases fitting TRBD2. The sequenced sample consisted of PBMCs. This clonotype was obtained from a woman aged 50 to 65 in good health and CMV-seropositive. The CDR3 sequence: CAIQRGGNNEQFF. As DNA, the CDR3 is TGTGCCATCCAGCGGGGGGGAAACAATGAGCAGTTCTTC.